This entry concerns a single T cell receptor (beta chain). At least ten counts were recorded for this clonotype. Its antigen specificity is not known. Base qualities were left out, and no much larger clone turns up one base away. The donors were some 36 Caucasian individuals from Russia, aged roughly 6 to 90 years, who were systemically healthy. About 10 milliliters of peripheral blood were collected from each donor into EDTA-treated Vacutainer tubes. Ficoll-Paque density-gradient centrifugation was used to isolate PBMCs, with at least 6.5 million per sample. Total RNA, at least 5.5 micrograms per sample, was extracted from PBMCs with Trizol reagent. For every donor, flow cytometry on a PBMC aliquot measured the percentage of naive CD45RAhigh/CD27high T cells. This sample is part of a study of blood T cells in healthy people across ages (dated by TCRdb to between 2014 and 2016). Turning to the overall study: In model experiments, template switching captured roughly one uniquely barcoded TCR beta cDNA molecule for every two T cells. Age-related changes in TCR beta repertoire diversity were measured in the study by deep sequencing normalized with unique cDNA molecular identifiers. The donors were split into four age groups: young (average 16 years), middle-aged (more than 35), aged (approximately 59) and long-lived (roughly 88). To avoid experimental bias, donors of different ages were spread randomly across the sequencing lanes. Using the same blood draw, the study looked at two additional independent replicas of 1 million unique cDNA reads for two donors, one aged 18 to 30 and the other aged 80 or older.

The method behind the library was 5' RACE. Sequenced using an Illumina HiSeq 2500. The second PCR ran for roughly 7 to 12 cycles and used a J-beta primer mix along with a sample-barcoded 5' primer. Each TCR beta cDNA molecule received a unique molecular identifier from a template-switch 5' adaptor carrying 12 random nucleotides. At least 2.5 million CDR3-containing paired-end reads were obtained from each sample. All of the RNA was converted into first-strand cDNA using the Mint cDNA synthesis kit, with a TRBC-specific oligonucleotide serving as the primer. Following uracil-DNA glycosylase treatment, all cDNA underwent a first 18-cycle PCR with the universal primers M1SS and BC2_uni_R. As for how the authors treated the data: Each sample was normalized by randomly selecting 1 million high-quality reads, each carrying a distinct molecular identifier. Reads with shared molecular identifiers were discarded instead of being binned into consensus sequences. MiTCR, with a Q25 quality threshold and the strictest error-elimination algorithm, was used for CDR3 identification, clonotype clustering and error correction. A nonparametric unseen species model with Euler transformation was used to estimate a lower bound on total TCR beta diversity. TCRdb handled the public reads itself, with Q25 trimming in fastp and clone calling in MiXCR, and kept productive beta chains. Rows merge per CDR3 protein into single entries with the most common DNA and genes. The V and J calls were determined by TCRdb, not by the authors. The sample yields roughly 570,000 distinct CDR3 sequences; roughly a quarter were counted once. The ten top clones hold around 20% of the sample.

Overall results and qualifications from the work: Estimates of total diversity based on one million sequenced T cells were regarded as lower bounds and as underestimates. Observed TCR beta diversity correlated strongly with the percentage of naive T cells measured by flow cytometry. As age increased, observed TCR beta diversity per million T cells dropped in a roughly linear way, and a significant reduction was already evident by age 40. Because profiling used bulk unsorted PBMCs, naive and antigen-experienced compartments could not be compared conclusively. The long-lived group showed more naive CD4+ T cells, fewer expanded clones and increased TCR diversity than the aged group, suggesting age selection. Because the CMV infection status of the donors was unknown, age-related changes in expanded clonotypes may potentially have been confounded.

This receptor was obtained from a woman in her 70s in good health. The sample comprised blood.

The DNA sequence reads TGCGCCAGCAGCTCCGATCCCGTCGGGACAGGCACTGAGCAGTTCTTC. Translation gives CASSSDPVGTGTEQFF. The chain uses TRBV5-1 and TRBJ2-1, with TRBD1 matching 8 junction bases. From the cysteine through the phenylalanine, the CDR3 covers 16 amino acids. Of all the DNA, just the CDR3 is kept, 48 bases in frame from base 1. The germline V gene gives CDR1 as SGHRS and CDR2 as YFSETQ. Germline trimming: 3 bases from V, 9 bases from J; junction bases outside gene matches: 14.